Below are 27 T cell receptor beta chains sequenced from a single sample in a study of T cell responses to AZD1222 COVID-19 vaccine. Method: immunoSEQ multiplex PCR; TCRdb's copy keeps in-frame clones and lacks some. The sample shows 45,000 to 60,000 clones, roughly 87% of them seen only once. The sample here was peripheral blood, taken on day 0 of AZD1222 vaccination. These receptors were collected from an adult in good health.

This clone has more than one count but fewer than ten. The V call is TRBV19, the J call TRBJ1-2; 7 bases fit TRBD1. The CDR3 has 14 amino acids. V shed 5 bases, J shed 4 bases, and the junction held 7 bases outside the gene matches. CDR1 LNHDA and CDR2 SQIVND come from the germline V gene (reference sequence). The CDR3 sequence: CASSPTGTVYGYTF. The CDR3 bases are TGTGCCAGTAGTCCCACTGGGACAGTCTATGGCTACACCTTC.

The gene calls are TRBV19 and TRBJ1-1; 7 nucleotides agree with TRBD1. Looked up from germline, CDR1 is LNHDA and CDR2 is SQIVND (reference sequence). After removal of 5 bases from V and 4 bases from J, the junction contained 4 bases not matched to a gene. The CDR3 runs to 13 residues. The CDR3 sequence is CASSDRVTTEAFF. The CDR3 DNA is TGTGCCAGTAGTGACAGGGTGACCACTGAAGCTTTCTTT.

The CDR3 sequence: CASSLAPTGTNTEAFF. In DNA form, the CDR3 reads TGCGCCAGCAGCTTGGCGCCCACGGGGACGAACACTGAAGCTTTCTTT. This chain links TRBV5-1 with TRBJ1-1; tentatively, D is TRBD1 (5 bases). CDR3 length: 16 amino acids. Trimming shortened V by 0 bases and J by 1 base, and 13 bases separated the two germline ends. Germline CDR1 and CDR2: SGHRS and YFSETQ.

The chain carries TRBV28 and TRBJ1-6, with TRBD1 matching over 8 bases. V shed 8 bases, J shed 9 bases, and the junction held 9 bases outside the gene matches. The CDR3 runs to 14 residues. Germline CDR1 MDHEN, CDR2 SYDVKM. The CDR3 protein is CASWGDRSFSPLHF. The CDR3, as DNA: TGTGCCAGCTGGGGGGACAGGTCGTTTTCACCCCTCCACTTT.

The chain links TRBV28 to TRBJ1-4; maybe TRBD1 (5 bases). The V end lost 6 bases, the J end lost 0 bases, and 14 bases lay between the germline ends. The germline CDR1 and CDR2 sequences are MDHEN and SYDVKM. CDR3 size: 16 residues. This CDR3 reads CASSPGTVATNEKLFF. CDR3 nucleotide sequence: TGTGCCAGCAGCCCTGGGACGGTCGCAACTAATGAAAAACTGTTTTTT.

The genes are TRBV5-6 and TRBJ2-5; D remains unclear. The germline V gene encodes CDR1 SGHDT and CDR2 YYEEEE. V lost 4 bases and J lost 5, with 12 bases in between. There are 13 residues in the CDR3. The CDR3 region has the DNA TGTGCCAGCAGCGACTCCGTCGGCGAGACCCAGTACTTC. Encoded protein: CASSDSVGETQYF.

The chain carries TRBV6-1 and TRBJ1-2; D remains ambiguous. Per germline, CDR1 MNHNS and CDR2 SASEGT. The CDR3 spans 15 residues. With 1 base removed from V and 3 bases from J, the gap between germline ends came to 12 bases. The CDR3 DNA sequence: TGTGCCAGCAGTGAAGGGACCGGTCGGGACTATGGCTACACCTTC. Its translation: CASSEGTGRDYGYTF.

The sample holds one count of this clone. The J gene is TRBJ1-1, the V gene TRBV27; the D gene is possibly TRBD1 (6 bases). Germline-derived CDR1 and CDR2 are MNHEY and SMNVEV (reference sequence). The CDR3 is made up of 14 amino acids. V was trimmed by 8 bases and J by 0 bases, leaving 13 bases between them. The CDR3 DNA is TGTGCCAGCGGGAGGGGGGGGATGAACACTGAAGCTTTCTTT. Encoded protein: CASGRGGMNTEAFF.

The CDR3 spells CASSLEGLPGFF. The CDR3 bases are TGTGCCAGCAGCTTAGAGGGGCTCCCAGGGTTCTTC. The V call is TRBV7-9, the J call TRBJ2-1; D is perhaps TRBD1 (5 bases). CDR3 length: 12 amino acids. Germline loops: CDR1 SEHNR, CDR2 FQNEAQ (reference sequence). V lost 1 base, J lost 15 bases, and 13 bases lay in between. Full variable domain (missing parts from reference TRBV7-9 and TRBJ2-1): DTGVSQNPRHKITKRGQNVTFRCDPISEHNRLYWYRQTLGQGPEFLTYFQNEAQLEKSRLLSDRFSAERPKGSFSTLEIQRTEQGDSAMYLCASSLEGLPGFFGPGTRLTVL.

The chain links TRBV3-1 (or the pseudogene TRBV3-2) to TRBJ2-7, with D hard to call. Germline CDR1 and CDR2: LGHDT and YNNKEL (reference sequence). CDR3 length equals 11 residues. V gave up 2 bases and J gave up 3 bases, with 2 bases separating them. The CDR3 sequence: CASSQRYEQYF. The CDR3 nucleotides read TGTGCCAGCAGCCAACGCTACGAGCAGTACTTC.

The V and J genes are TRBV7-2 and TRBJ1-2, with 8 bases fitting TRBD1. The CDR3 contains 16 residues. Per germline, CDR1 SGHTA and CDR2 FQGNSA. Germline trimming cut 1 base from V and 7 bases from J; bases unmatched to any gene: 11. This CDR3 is CASSLVWEDRVGGYTF. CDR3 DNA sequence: TGTGCCAGCAGCTTAGTTTGGGAGGACAGGGTTGGTGGCTACACCTTC.

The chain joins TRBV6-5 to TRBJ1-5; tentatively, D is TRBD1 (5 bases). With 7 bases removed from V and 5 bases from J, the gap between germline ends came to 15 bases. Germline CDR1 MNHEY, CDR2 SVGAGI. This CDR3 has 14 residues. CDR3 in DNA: TGTGCCAGCAACAGGCGGGGGTTCGATCAGCCCCAGCATTTT. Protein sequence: CASNRRGFDQPQHF.

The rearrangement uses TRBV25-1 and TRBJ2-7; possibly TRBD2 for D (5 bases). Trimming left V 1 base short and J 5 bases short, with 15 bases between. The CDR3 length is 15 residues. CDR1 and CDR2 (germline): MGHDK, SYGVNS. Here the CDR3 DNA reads TGTGCCAGCAGTGAATCCGGCGGGCAGAACCACGAGCAGTACTTC. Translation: CASSESGGQNHEQYF.

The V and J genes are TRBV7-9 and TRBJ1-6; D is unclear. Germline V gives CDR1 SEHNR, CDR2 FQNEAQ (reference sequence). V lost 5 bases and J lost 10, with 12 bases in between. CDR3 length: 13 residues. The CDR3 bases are TGTGCCAGCAGCCCCCTTTCGGGCTCACCCCTCCACTTT. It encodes CASSPLSGSPLHF.

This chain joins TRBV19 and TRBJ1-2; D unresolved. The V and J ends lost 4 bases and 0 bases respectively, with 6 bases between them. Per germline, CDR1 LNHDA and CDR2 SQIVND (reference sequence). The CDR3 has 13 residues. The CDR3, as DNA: TGTGCCAGTAGTACGTTGACTAACTATGGCTACACCTTC. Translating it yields CASSTLTNYGYTF.

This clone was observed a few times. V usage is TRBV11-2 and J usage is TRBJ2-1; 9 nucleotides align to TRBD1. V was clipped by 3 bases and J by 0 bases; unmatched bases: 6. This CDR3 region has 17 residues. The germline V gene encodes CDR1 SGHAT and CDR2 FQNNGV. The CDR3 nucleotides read TGTGCCAGCAGCTTCGGACCGGGACAGGGCTCCTACAATGAGCAGTTCTTC. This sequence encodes CASSFGPGQGSYNEQFF.

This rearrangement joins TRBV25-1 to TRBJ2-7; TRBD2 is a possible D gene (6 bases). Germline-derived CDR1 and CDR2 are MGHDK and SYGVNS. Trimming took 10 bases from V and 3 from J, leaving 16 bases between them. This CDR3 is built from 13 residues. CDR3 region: CATAPGGSYEQYF. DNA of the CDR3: TGTGCCACCGCCCCCGGGGGAAGCTACGAGCAGTACTTC.

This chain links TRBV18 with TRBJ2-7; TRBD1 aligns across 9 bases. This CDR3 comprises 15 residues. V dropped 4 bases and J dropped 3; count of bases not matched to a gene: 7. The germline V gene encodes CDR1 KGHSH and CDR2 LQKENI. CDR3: CASSRIGTGIYEQYF. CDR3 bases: TGTGCCAGCTCACGAATCGGGACAGGGATCTACGAGCAGTACTTC.

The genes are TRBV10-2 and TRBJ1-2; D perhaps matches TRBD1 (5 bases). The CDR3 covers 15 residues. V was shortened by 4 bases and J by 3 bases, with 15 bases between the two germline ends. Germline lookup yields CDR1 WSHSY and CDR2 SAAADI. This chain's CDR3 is CASSAGRAGDYGYTF. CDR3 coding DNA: TGCGCCAGCAGTGCGGGCAGGGCTGGGGACTATGGCTACACCTTC.

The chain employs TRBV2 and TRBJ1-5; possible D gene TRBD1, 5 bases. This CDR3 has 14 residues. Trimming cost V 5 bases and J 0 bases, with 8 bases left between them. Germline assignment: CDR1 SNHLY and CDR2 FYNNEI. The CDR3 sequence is CASSQGLSNQPQHF. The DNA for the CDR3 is TGTGCCAGCAGTCAGGGACTTAGCAATCAGCCCCAGCATTTT. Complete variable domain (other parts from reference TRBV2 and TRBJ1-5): EPEVTQTPSHQVTQMGQEVILRCVPISNHLYFYWYRQILGQKVEFLVSFYNNEISEKSEIFDDQFSVERPDGSNFTLKIRSTKLEDSAMYFCASSQGLSNQPQHFGDGTRLSIL.

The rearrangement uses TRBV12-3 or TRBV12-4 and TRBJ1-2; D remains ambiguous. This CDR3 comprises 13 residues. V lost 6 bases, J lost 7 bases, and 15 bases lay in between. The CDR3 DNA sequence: TGTGCCAGCAGCCTCCCGGGAGCAGGTGGCTACACCTTC. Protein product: CASSLPGAGGYTF.

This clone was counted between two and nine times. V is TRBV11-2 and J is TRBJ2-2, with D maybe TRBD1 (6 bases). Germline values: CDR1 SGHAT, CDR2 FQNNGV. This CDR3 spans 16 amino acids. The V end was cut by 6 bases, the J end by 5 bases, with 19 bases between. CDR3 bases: TGTGCCAGCAGACAAACAGTGACAGGAGTGACCGGGGAGCTGTTTTTT. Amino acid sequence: CASRQTVTGVTGELFF.

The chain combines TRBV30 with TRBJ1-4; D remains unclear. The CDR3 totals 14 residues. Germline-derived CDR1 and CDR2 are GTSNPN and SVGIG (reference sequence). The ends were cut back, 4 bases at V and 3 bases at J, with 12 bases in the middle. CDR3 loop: CAWKFGNANEKLFF. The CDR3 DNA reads TGTGCCTGGAAATTCGGGAATGCTAATGAAAAACTGTTTTTT.

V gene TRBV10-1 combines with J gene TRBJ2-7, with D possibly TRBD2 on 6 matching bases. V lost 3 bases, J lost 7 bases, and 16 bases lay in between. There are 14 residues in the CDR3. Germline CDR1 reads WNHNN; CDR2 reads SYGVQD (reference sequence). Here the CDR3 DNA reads TGCGCCAGCAGTGATGGCGGGGTTTCGGGAGAGCAGTACTTC. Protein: CASSDGGVSGEQYF.

CDR3 sequence (DNA): TGTGCCAGCAGCTTAATAGCGGGGGGGAGATACGAGCAGTACTTC. Protein: CASSLIAGGRYEQYF. The chain links TRBV5-4 to TRBJ2-7; 11 bases map to TRBD2. Germline assignment: CDR1 SGHNT and CDR2 YYREEE (reference sequence). V shed 2 bases, J shed 4 bases, and the junction held 5 bases outside the gene matches. CDR3 length equals 15 residues.

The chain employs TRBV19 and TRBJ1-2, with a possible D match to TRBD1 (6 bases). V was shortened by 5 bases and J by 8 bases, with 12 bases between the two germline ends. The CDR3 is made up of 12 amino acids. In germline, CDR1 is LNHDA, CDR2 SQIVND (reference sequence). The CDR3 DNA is TGTGCCAGTAGTCACAGGGTCGACGGCTACACCTTC. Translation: CASSHRVDGYTF.

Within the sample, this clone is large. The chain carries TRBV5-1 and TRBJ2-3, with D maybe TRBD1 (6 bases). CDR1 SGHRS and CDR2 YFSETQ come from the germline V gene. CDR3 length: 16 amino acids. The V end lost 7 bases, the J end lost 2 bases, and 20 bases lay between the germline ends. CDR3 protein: CASGPGTLISTDTQYF. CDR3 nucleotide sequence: TGCGCCAGCGGACCCGGGACACTTATTTCCACAGATACGCAGTATTTT. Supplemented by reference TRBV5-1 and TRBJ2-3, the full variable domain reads KAGVTQTPRYLIKTRGQQVTLSCSPISGHRSVSWYQQTPGQGLQFLFEYFSETQRNKGNFPGRFSGRQFSNSRSEMNVSTLELGDSALYLCASGPGTLISTDTQYFGPGTRLTVL.